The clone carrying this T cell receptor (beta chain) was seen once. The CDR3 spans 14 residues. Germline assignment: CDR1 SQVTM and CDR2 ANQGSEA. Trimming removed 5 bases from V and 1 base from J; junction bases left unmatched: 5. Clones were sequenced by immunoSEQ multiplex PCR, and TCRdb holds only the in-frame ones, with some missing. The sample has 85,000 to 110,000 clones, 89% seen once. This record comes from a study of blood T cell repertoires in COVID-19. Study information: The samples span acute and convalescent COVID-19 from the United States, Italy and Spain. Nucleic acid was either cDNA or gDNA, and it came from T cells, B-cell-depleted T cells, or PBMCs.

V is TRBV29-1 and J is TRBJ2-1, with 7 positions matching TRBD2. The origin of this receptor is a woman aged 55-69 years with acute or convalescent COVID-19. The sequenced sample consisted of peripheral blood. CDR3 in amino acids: CSVPKRGSYNEQFF. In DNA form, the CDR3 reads TGCAGCGTTCCCAAGCGGGGATCCTACAATGAGCAGTTCTTC.